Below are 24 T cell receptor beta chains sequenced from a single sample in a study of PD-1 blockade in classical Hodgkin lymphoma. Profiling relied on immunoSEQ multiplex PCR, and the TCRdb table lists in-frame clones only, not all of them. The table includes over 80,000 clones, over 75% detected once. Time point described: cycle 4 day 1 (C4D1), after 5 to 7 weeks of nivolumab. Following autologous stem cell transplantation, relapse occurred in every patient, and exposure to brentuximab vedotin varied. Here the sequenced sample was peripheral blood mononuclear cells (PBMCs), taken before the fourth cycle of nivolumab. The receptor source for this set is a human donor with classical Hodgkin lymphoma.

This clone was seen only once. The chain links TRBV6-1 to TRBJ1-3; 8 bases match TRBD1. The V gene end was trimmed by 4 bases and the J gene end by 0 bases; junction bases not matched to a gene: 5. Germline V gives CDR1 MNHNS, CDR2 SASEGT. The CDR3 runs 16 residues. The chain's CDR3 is CASSVWTGNSGNTIYF. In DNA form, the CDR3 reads TGTGCCAGCAGTGTATGGACAGGGAACTCTGGAAACACCATATATTTT.

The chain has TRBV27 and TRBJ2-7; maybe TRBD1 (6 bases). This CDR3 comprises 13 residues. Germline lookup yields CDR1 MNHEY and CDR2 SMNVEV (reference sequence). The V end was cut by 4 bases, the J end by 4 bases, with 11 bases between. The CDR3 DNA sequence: TGTGCCAGCAGTTCGTGGGACACTTACGAGCAGTACTTC. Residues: CASSSWDTYEQYF.

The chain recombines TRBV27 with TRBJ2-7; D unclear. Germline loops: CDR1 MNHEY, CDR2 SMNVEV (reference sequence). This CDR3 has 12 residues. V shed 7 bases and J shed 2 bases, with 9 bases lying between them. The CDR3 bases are TGTGCCAGCAAGGGCAGTCCCTACGAGCAGTACTTC. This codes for CASKGSPYEQYF.

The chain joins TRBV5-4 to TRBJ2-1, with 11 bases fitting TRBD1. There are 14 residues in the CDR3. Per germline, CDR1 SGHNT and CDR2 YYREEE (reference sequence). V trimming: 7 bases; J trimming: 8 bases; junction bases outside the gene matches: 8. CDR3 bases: TGTGCCAGCCGCTCGGACAGGGGGCGCGATGAGCAGTTCTTC. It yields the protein CASRSDRGRDEQFF.

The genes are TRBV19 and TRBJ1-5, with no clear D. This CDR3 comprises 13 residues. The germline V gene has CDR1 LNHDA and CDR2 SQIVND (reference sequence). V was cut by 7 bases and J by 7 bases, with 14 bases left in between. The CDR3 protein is CASMGSRPQPQHF. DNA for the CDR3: TGTGCCAGTATGGGCTCCCGGCCACAGCCCCAGCATTTT.

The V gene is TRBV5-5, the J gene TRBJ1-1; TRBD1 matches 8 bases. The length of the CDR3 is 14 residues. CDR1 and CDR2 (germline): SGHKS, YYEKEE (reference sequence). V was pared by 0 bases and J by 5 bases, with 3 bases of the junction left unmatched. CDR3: CASSLGQGWTEAFF. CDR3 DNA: TGTGCCAGCAGCTTGGGACAGGGGTGGACTGAAGCTTTCTTT.

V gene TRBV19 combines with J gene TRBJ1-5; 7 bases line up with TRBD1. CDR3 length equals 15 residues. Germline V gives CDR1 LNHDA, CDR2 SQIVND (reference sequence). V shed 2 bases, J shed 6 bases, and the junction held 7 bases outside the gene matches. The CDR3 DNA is TGTGCCAGTAGTATAAAGCCGACAGGGTTTCAGCCCCAGCATTTT. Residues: CASSIKPTGFQPQHF.

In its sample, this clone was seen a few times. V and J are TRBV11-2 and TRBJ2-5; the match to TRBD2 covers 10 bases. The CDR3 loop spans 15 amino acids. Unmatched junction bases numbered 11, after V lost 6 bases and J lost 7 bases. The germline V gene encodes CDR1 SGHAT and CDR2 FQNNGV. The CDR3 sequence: CASSLSGGALSTQYF. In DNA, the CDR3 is TGTGCCAGCAGTCTCAGCGGGGGGGCCTTATCGACCCAGTACTTC. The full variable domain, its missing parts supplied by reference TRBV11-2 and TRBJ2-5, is EAGVAQSPRYKIIEKRQSVAFWCNPISGHATLYWYQQILGQGPKLLIQFQNNGVVDDSQLPKDRFSAERLKGVDSTLKIQPAKLEDSAVYLCASSLSGGALSTQYFGPGTRLLVL.

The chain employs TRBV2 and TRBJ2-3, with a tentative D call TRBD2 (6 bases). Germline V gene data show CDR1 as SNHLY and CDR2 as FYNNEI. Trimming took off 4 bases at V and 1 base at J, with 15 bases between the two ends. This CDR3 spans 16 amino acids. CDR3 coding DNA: TGTGCCAGCAGTGGGGTAGGGGAGGTCGGCACAGATACGCAGTATTTT. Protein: CASSGVGEVGTDTQYF.

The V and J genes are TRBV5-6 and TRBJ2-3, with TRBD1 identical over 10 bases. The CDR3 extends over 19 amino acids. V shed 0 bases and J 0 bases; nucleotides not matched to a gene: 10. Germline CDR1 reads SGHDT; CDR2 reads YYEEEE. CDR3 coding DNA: TGTGCCAGCAGCTTGGGCATTGGGTGGACAGGGGGTAGCACAGATACGCAGTATTTT. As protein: CASSLGIGWTGGSTDTQYF.

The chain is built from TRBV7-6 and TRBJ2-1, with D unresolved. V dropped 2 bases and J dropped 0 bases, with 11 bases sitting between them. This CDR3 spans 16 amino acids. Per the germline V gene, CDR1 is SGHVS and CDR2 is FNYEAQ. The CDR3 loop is CASSLMSASSYNEQFF. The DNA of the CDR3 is TGTGCCAGCAGCTTAATGTCGGCGAGCTCCTACAATGAGCAGTTCTTC.

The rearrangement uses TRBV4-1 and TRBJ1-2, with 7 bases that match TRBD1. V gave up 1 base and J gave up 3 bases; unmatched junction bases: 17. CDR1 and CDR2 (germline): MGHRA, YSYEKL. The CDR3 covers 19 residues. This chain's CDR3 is CASSQGWRDSAWVDYGYTF. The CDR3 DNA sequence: TGCGCCAGCAGCCAAGGGTGGAGGGACAGTGCCTGGGTTGACTATGGCTACACCTTC.

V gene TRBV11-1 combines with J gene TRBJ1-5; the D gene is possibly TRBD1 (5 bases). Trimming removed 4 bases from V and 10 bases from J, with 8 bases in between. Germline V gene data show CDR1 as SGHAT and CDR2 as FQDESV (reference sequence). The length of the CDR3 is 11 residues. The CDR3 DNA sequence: TGTGCCAGCAGCTCGGGGGGACCCCAGCATTTT. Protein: CASSSGGPQHF. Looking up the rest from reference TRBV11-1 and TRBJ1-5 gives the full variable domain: EAEVAQSPRYKITEKSQAVAFWCDPISGHATLYWYRQILGQGPELLVQFQDESVVDDSQLPKDRFSAERLKGVDSTLKIQPAELGDSAMYLCASSSGGPQHFGDGTRLSIL.

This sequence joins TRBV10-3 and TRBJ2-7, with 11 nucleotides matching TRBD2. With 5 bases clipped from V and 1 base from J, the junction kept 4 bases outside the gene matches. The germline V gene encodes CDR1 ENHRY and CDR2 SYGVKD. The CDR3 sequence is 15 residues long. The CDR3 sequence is CAISSSGGASYEQYF. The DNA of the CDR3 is TGTGCCATCAGTAGTAGCGGGGGGGCGTCCTACGAGCAGTACTTC.

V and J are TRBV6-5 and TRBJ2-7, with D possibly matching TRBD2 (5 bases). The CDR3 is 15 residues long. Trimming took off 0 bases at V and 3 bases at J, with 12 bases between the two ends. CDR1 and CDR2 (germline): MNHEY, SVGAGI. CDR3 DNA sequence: TGTGCCAGCAGTTACTCCCGGGGTGGGAGCTACGAGCAGTACTTC. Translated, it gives CASSYSRGGSYEQYF.

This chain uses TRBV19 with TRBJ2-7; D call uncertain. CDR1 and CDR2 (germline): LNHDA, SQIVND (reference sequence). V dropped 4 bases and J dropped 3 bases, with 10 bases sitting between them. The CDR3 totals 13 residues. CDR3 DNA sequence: TGTGCCAGTAGTACGGGTCTCCTCTACGAGCAGTACTTC. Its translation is CASSTGLLYEQYF.

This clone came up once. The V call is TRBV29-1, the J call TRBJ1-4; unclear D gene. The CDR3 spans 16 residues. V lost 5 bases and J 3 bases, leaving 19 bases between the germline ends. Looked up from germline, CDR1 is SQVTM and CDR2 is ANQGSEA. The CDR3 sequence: CSVFIGQPGANEKLFF. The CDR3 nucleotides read TGCAGCGTTTTCATCGGCCAACCGGGCGCTAATGAAAAACTGTTTTTT.

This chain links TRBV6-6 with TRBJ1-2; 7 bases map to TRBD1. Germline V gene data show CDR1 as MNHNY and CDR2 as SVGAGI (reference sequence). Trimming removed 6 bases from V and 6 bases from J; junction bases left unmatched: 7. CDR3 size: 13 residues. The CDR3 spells CASSQGGSHGYTF. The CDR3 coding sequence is TGTGCCAGCAGCCAGGGGGGTAGCCATGGCTACACCTTC.

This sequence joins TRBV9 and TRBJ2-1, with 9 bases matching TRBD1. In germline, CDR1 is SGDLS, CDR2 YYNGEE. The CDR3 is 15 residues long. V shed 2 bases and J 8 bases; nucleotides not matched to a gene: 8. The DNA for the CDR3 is TGTGCCAGCAGCGTTCGGGACAGGGTAGGCGATGAGCAGTTCTTC. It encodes CASSVRDRVGDEQFF.

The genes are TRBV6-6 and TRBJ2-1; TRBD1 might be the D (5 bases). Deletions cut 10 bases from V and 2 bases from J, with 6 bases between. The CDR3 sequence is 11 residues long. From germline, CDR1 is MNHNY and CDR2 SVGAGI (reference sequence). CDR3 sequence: CATGTYNEQFF. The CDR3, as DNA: TGTGCCACAGGGACCTACAATGAGCAGTTCTTC.

CDR3 protein: CAIGSGNSYNEQFF. CDR3 bases: TGTGCCATTGGGAGCGGGAACTCCTACAATGAGCAGTTCTTC. The rearrangement uses TRBV6-6 and TRBJ2-1, with 7 bases lining up with TRBD2. The ends lost 10 bases at V and 0 bases at J; junction bases unmatched: 6. The CDR3 extends over 14 amino acids. Germline V gives CDR1 MNHNY, CDR2 SVGAGI (reference sequence).

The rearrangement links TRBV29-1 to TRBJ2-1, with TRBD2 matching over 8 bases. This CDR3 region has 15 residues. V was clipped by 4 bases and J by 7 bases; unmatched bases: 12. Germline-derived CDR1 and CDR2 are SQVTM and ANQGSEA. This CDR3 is CSVVGRGGRRNEQFF. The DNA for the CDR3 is TGCAGCGTTGTGGGTCGGGGGGGGCGTAGGAATGAGCAGTTCTTC.

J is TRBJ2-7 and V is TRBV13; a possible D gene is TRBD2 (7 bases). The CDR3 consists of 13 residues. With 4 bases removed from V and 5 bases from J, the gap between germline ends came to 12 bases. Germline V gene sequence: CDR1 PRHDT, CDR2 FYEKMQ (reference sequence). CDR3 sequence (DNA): TGTGCCAGCAGCTGGGAGGGGGGCCACGAGCAGTACTTC. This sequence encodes CASSWEGGHEQYF. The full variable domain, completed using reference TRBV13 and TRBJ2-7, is AAGVIQSPRHLIKEKRETATLKCYPIPRHDTVYWYQQGPGQDPQFLISFYEKMQSDKGSIPDRFSAQQFSDYHSELNMSSLELGDSALYFCASSWEGGHEQYFGPGTRLTVT.

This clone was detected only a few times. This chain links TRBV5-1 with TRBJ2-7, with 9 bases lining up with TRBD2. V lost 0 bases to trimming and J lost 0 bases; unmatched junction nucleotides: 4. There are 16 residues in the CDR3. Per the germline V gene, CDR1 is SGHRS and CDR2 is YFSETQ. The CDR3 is CASSLEAGGLSYEQYF. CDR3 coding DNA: TGCGCCAGCAGCTTGGAAGCGGGGGGCCTCTCCTACGAGCAGTACTTC.